A single sample gave rise to the 22 T cell receptor beta chains below, sequenced in a study of cytomegalovirus exposure and HLA in healthy donors (TCRdb year 2017). Library construction relied on the immunoSEQ multiplex PCR assay. For the multiplex PCR, a mixture combining 60 forward primers for TCR Vbeta segments and 13 reverse primers for TCR Jbeta segments was used. TCRdb mirrors the immuneACCESS table, restricted to in-frame sequences. Some clones are absent from its copies; in checked studies, under half trace to an unresolved V gene, and the reason for the others is unknown. The sample table records some 130,000 clones; roughly 84% of these occur just once. The ten largest clonotypes hold 2% to 3% of the sample. The sequencing sample was made of PBMCs. These receptors were taken from a man in his fifties in good health and CMV-seronegative.

V is TRBV7-3 and J is TRBJ1-6; maybe TRBD1 (6 bases). CDR3 size: 16 residues. Trimming took 11 bases from V and 0 from J, leaving 17 bases between them. Germline CDR1 reads SGHTA; CDR2 reads FQGTGA. The CDR3 bases are TGTGCCCCGAAGGACAGTACTAGCTCCTATAATTCACCCCTCCACTTT. Translated, it gives CAPKDSTSSYNSPLHF.

The V gene is TRBV6-1, the J gene TRBJ2-7; TRBD1 matches 10 bases. From germline, CDR1 is MNHNS and CDR2 SASEGT. There are 15 residues in the CDR3. Trimming removed 8 bases from V and 4 bases from J; junction bases left unmatched: 11. The CDR3 spells CASARGGTGVYEQYF. Written as DNA, the CDR3 is TGTGCCAGCGCACGGGGTGGGACAGGGGTATACGAGCAGTACTTC.

V usage is TRBV5-8 and J usage is TRBJ1-1, with 7 bases identical to TRBD1. This CDR3 comprises 17 residues. Germline trimming cut 0 bases from V and 5 bases from J; bases unmatched to any gene: 13. Germline-derived CDR1 and CDR2 are SGHTS and YDEGEE. The CDR3 is CASSLGTATGAWTEAFF. As DNA, the CDR3 is TGTGCCAGCAGCTTGGGGACCGCAACAGGGGCATGGACTGAAGCTTTCTTT.

J is TRBJ1-3 and V is TRBV27; 8 nucleotides agree with TRBD1. CDR1 is MNHEY and CDR2 is SMNVEV in the germline V gene (reference sequence). The CDR3 consists of 18 residues. V gave up 6 bases and J gave up 0 bases; unmatched junction bases: 13. DNA for the CDR3: TGTGCCAGCAGGCCAGCCCCGACAGGGGTCTTCTCTGGAAACACCATATATTTT. Amino acid sequence: CASRPAPTGVFSGNTIYF.

The rearrangement uses TRBV5-1 and TRBJ1-2, with D possibly matching TRBD1 (6 bases). Trimming stripped 4 bases from V and 8 bases from J, with 15 bases between. The CDR3 extends over 13 amino acids. Germline CDR1 reads SGHRS; CDR2 reads YFSETQ. The CDR3 sequence is CASSDGTRGGYTF. The DNA of the CDR3 is TGCGCCAGCAGCGACGGGACACGCGGGGGCTACACCTTC.

There are a few counts of this clone. The chain uses TRBV19 and TRBJ2-3; TRBD1 aligns across 10 bases. Germline V CDR1 and CDR2: LNHDA, SQIVND (reference sequence). V lost 4 bases to trimming and J lost 0 bases; unmatched junction nucleotides: 4. CDR3 length: 16 residues. The DNA of the CDR3 is TGTGCCAGTAGTACGAGGACAGGGGGTAGCACAGATACGCAGTATTTT. The encoded protein is CASSTRTGGSTDTQYF. The full variable domain, in which reference TRBV19 and TRBJ2-3 provide the parts outside the CDR3, is DGGITQSPKYLFRKEGQNVTLSCEQNLNHDAMYWYRQDPGQGLRLIYYSQIVNDFQKGDIAEGYSVSREKKESFPLTVTSAQKNPTAFYLCASSTRTGGSTDTQYFGPGTRLTVL.

The chain carries TRBV27 and TRBJ1-2; D possibly corresponds to TRBD1 (5 bases). The ends were cut back, 6 bases at V and 5 bases at J, with 19 bases in the middle. Germline V gene sequence: CDR1 MNHEY, CDR2 SMNVEV (reference sequence). The CDR3 totals 15 residues. The CDR3 DNA follows: TGTGCCAGCAGCAAGGTGGGGCTTTCGGATTATGGCTACACCTTC. Translated, it gives CASSKVGLSDYGYTF.

The gene calls are TRBV11-2 and TRBJ2-3; TRBD1 might be the D (6 bases). V lost 2 bases and J lost 2, with 11 bases in between. Germline CDR1 and CDR2: SGHAT and FQNNGV. This CDR3 is 15 amino acids long. The CDR3 reads CASSLSGQNTDTQYF. CDR3 DNA sequence: TGTGCCAGCAGCTTAAGTGGACAGAACACAGATACGCAGTATTTT.

CDR3 DNA sequence: TGTGCCAGCAGCTTCAAACCTGGGGGACTCAAGAACACTGAAGCTTTCTTT. Protein sequence: CASSFKPGGLKNTEAFF. The genes are TRBV7-9 and TRBJ1-1; the D gene is possibly TRBD1 (5 bases). V lost 3 bases and J lost 1, with 18 bases in between. Germline V gene lookup returns CDR1 SEHNR and CDR2 FQNEAQ (reference sequence). The CDR3 sequence is 17 residues long.

The chain combines TRBV5-1 with TRBJ2-3; tentative D call: TRBD1 (6 bases). V was trimmed by 1 base and J by 0 bases, leaving 12 bases between them. From germline, CDR1 is SGHRS and CDR2 YFSETQ. This CDR3 contains 16 residues. DNA of the CDR3: TGCGCCAGCAGCTTGAGGGTCAGGGGAAGCACAGATACGCAGTATTTT. This encodes CASSLRVRGSTDTQYF.

The chain recombines TRBV19 with TRBJ2-7; weak D call: TRBD1 (6 bases). The CDR3 spans 13 residues. The germline V gene has CDR1 LNHDA and CDR2 SQIVND (reference sequence). With 4 bases removed from V and 3 bases from J, the gap between germline ends came to 10 bases. In DNA form, the CDR3 reads TGTGCCAGTAGTAGGACAGTGAGCTACGAGCAGTACTTC. It specifies CASSRTVSYEQYF.

This clone was counted a single time. The chain couples TRBV28 to TRBJ1-1; TRBD1 is a possible D gene (5 bases). Trimming cost V 7 bases and J 5 bases, with 20 bases left between them. This CDR3 comprises 15 residues. Germline CDR1 and CDR2: MDHEN and SYDVKM. This chain's CDR3 is CASTPGRQGETEAFF. The CDR3 DNA reads TGTGCCAGCACCCCAGGGCGCCAAGGCGAGACTGAAGCTTTCTTT.

This chain links TRBV11-2 with TRBJ1-4; weak D call: TRBD1 (6 bases). Trimming shortened V by 2 bases and J by 8 bases, and 24 bases separated the two germline ends. Germline V gives CDR1 SGHAT, CDR2 FQNNGV. The CDR3 is 18 residues long. For the CDR3, the DNA is TGTGCCAGCAGCTTACGCCCGGAGACAGGACGGGGTGTAGAAAAACTGTTTTTT. Translation gives CASSLRPETGRGVEKLFF.

The chain employs TRBV23-1 and TRBJ2-7, with D possibly TRBD1 on 6 matching bases. Being an ORF, TRBV23-1 has a function that is uncertain. V was clipped by 4 bases and J by 3 bases, with 19 bases between them. There are 16 residues in the CDR3. This chain's CDR3 is CASSRIRGRTDYEQYF. The CDR3 DNA is TGCGCCAGCAGTCGAATCAGGGGCAGGACTGACTACGAGCAGTACTTC.

This sequence joins TRBV5-1 and TRBJ1-1; a weak D match, TRBD1 (6 bases). Germline-derived CDR1 and CDR2 are SGHRS and YFSETQ. Trimming removed 0 bases at V and 7 bases at J, with 16 bases between. The CDR3 loop spans 15 amino acids. The CDR3 sequence: CASSLAAGAAVEAFF. Written as DNA, the CDR3 is TGCGCCAGCAGCTTGGCTGCAGGGGCAGCTGTTGAAGCTTTCTTT.

The chain couples TRBV19 to TRBJ1-1; 7 positions match TRBD1. This CDR3 is built from 16 residues. Germline-derived CDR1 and CDR2 are LNHDA and SQIVND (reference sequence). The V and J ends lost 3 bases and 0 bases, in that order; junction bases with no gene match: 7. CDR3 sequence (DNA): TGTGCCAGTAGTATGACGACAGGGAGTATGAACACTGAAGCTTTCTTT. Translated: CASSMTTGSMNTEAFF. The variable domain in full, completed from reference TRBV19 and TRBJ1-1, reads DGGITQSPKYLFRKEGQNVTLSCEQNLNHDAMYWYRQDPGQGLRLIYYSQIVNDFQKGDIAEGYSVSREKKESFPLTVTSAQKNPTAFYLCASSMTTGSMNTEAFFGQGTRLTVV.

In nucleotides, the CDR3 is TGTGCCAGCAGCACCCGGACTAGCACAGATACGCAGTATTTT. This gives the protein CASSTRTSTDTQYF. This sequence joins TRBV9 and TRBJ2-3; D possibly corresponds to TRBD2 (5 bases). In germline, CDR1 is SGDLS, CDR2 YYNGEE. This CDR3 is 14 amino acids long. Trimming took off 4 bases at V and 0 bases at J, with 9 bases between the two ends.

The chain links TRBV27 to TRBJ1-6; a weak D match, TRBD1 (5 bases). CDR3 size: 15 residues. Between the trimmed V and J ends, which lost 7 bases and 7 bases, there was a span of 17 bases. The germline V gene encodes CDR1 MNHEY and CDR2 SMNVEV (reference sequence). CDR3 amino acids: CASTNRRLVNSPLHF. CDR3 nucleotides: TGTGCCAGCACCAACAGGAGATTGGTGAATTCACCCCTCCACTTT.

The genes are TRBV6-4 and TRBJ2-3, with D possibly being TRBD2 (5 bases). V was shortened by 4 bases and J by 2 bases, with 10 bases between the two germline ends. Germline loops: CDR1 MRHNA, CDR2 SNTAGT. The CDR3 has 14 residues. The CDR3 loop is CASSAGENTDTQYF. CDR3 sequence (DNA): TGTGCCAGCAGTGCCGGGGAGAACACAGATACGCAGTATTTT.

The rearrangement joins TRBV7-9 to TRBJ1-2; TRBD1 agrees at 7 bases. This CDR3 spans 16 amino acids. The germline V gene encodes CDR1 SEHNR and CDR2 FQNEAQ (reference sequence). J was trimmed by 9 bases and V by 5 bases; bases with no gene match: 18. The CDR3 loop reads CASSRWGRDSQGSYTF. The CDR3 region has the DNA TGTGCCAGCAGCCGCTGGGGTAGGGACAGCCAAGGAAGCTACACCTTC.

The CDR3 sequence is CASSTGGGPPPMNTEAFF. CDR3 nucleotides: TGTGCCAGCAGCACGGGGGGGGGCCCTCCTCCTATGAACACTGAAGCTTTCTTT. The V and J genes are TRBV5-4 and TRBJ1-1; weak D call: TRBD1 (6 bases). V gave up 4 bases and J gave up 0 bases, with 22 bases separating them. Per germline, CDR1 SGHNT and CDR2 YYREEE (reference sequence). CDR3 length equals 18 residues.

The V and J genes are TRBV7-3 and TRBJ2-5, with 9 bases matching TRBD2. From germline, CDR1 is SGHTA and CDR2 FQGTGA. With 0 bases clipped from V and 1 base from J, the junction kept 0 bases outside the gene matches. CDR3 size: 15 residues. This CDR3 reads CASSLTRGGQETQYF. The CDR3, as DNA: TGTGCCAGCAGCTTAACGCGGGGGGGCCAAGAGACCCAGTACTTC.